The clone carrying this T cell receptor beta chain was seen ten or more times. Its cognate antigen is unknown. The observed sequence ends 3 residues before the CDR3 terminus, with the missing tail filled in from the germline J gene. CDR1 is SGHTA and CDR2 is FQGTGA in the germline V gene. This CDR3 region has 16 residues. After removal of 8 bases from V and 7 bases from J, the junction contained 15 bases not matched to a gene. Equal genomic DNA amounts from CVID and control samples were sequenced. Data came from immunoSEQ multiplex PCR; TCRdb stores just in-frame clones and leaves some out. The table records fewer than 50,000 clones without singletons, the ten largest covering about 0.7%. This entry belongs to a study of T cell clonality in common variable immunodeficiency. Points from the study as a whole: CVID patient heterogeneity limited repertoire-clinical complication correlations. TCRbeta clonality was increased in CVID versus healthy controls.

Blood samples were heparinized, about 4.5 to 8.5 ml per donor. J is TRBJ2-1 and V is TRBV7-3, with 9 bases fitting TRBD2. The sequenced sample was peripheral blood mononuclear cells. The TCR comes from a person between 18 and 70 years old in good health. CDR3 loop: CASSPSGLAGGNEQFF. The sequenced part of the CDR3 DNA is TGTGCCAGCTCCCCGTCGGGACTAGCTGGGGGGAATGAG.